This is a list of T cell receptor beta chains from one sample in a study of long-term antiretroviral therapy in people with HIV. TCRdb's table, derived via immunoSEQ multiplex PCR, lists solely in-frame clones and lacks some. Counted here are 25,000 to 30,000 clones, 93% occurring once; the ten biggest clones make up 6.4%. The sample consisted of unsorted PBMCs, taken almost 6.6 years after starting antiretroviral therapy. Receptor source: a woman aged 40 to 55 with HIV. CDR3s include the opening cysteine and the closing phenylalanine or tryptophan.

>TRBV19
CASSIGADTEAFF
>TRBV7-2
CASSLRRDSNQPQHF
>TRBV9
CASSVEAGGPDTQYF
>TRBV6-6
CASSSGTGPKNIQYF
>TRBV7-2
CASSPGGGSYGYTF
>TRBV7-9
CASSPLRAWPGEQYF
>TRBV7-3
CASSLKPLGSLKNTEAFF
>TRBV7-2
CASSLGHFEKLFF
>TRBV2
CASSRTGGAVNTEAFF
>TRBV2
CASRTGTAINYGYTF
>TRBV7-8
CASRGVQGLGYGYTF
>TRBV7-8
CASSLGREQPQHF
>TRBV6-1
CASSEARASGYGYTF
>TRBV4-3
CASSQKPIPGQGGNEQFF
>TRBV19
CASSIVQGNTEAFF
>TRBV6-5
CASSYVDSPLHF
>TRBV6-5
CASSYGADPAKNIQYF
>TRBV30
CAWSVGTNSPLHF
>TRBV5-1
CASSLGQGVFAEQYF
>TRBV5-4
CASSLGHGASGNTIYF